This T cell receptor beta chain was obtained from a study of cytomegalovirus exposure and HLA in healthy donors. About the research overall: In an earlier analysis, approximately 120 million unique TCR beta sequences were found from some 180 million T cells. Study-wide findings and caveats: Some V segments (TRBV6-2 and TRBV6-3 among them) were excluded as indistinguishable. In a later analysis, TCR association rates varied by HLA locus: DRB1 most, HLA-C fewest.

The PCR made use of 60 Vbeta and 13 Jbeta primers. Only in-frame clones appear in the TCRdb table, and some are missing; sequencing was by immunoSEQ multiplex PCR. The data contain some 150,000 clones, roughly 82% of them singletons. In the case of this clone: Its antigen is undetermined.

The CDR3 contains 14 residues. CDR1 and CDR2 (germline): LNHNV, YYDKDF (reference sequence). V lost 9 bases to trimming and J lost 8 bases; unmatched junction nucleotides: 8. The sample was PBMCs. The J gene is TRBJ2-1, the V gene TRBV15, with 12 bases lining up with TRBD1. The sequence derives from a man between 25 and 39 years old in good health and CMV-seropositive. CDR3 sequence: CATLPGQGAYEQFF. DNA of the CDR3: TGTGCCACGCTACCGGGACAGGGGGCTTATGAGCAGTTCTTC.